Listed below are T cell receptor beta chains from one sample, sequenced in a study of blood T cell repertoires in COVID-19. Libraries were prepared by immunoSEQ multiplex PCR; TCRdb keeps only in-frame clonotypes and omits some of them. Of hundreds of thousands of clones in the sample, 85% were seen once. Sequencing was done on a sample of PBMCs or T cells enriched from blood (not recorded which). The receptors were gathered from a middle-aged man who had recovered from COVID-19. CDR3s include the opening cysteine and the closing phenylalanine or tryptophan. Fields, in order: V gene, clone size, D gene, J gene, CDR3 DNA, CDR3 protein. The D gene is left open where the match is weak. The listing skips clone size in some rows; elsewhere it reads once, few, many or a size class.

>TRBV5-1|NA|TRBD1|TRBJ2-7
TGCGCCAGCACGGGACAGTACGAGCAGTACTTC
CASTGQYEQYF
>TRBV13|once|TRBD1|TRBJ2-7
TGTGCCAGCAGCGCAGACAGGGGAGGTAACGAGCAGTACTTC
CASSADRGGNEQYF
>TRBV30|NA|NA|TRBJ1-2
TGTGCCTGGCTATCCCAATTCCGTGAGCGGTATGGCTACACCTTC
CAWLSQFRERYGYTF
>TRBV27|once|NA|TRBJ2-2
TGTGCCAGCAGGTACGGAGCGAACACCGGGGAGCTGTTTTTT
CASRYGANTGELFF
>TRBV20-1|few|NA|TRBJ2-7
TGCAGTGCAGACGGGACAAGCGAGCAGTACTTC
CSADGTSEQYF
>TRBV5-1|NA|NA|TRBJ2-5
TGCGCCAGCAGCTTGGATGCGGCACAAGAGACCCAGTACTTC
CASSLDAAQETQYF
>TRBV6-5|NA|NA|TRBJ1-1
TGTGCCAGCAGTTACGATGGGGACTACTGGTCTGAAGCTTTCTTT
CASSYDGDYWSEAFF
>TRBV6-5|NA|TRBD2|TRBJ2-1
TGTGCCAGCAGTTACGGGACTAGCGGGTACAATGAGCAGTTCTTC
CASSYGTSGYNEQFF
>TRBV2|NA|TRBD1|TRBJ1-3
TGTGCCAGCAGTGGTACAGGGGCTGGAAACACCATATATTTT
CASSGTGAGNTIYF
>TRBV6-5|NA|NA|TRBJ2-1
TGTGCCAGCAGCCACTGGGACACCTACTACAATGAGCAGTTCTTC
CASSHWDTYYNEQFF
>TRBV6-1|NA|NA|TRBJ2-2
TGTGCCAGCAGTGAATCTTTCACCGGGGAGCTGTTTTTT
CASSESFTGELFF
>TRBV18|NA|TRBD1|TRBJ2-1
TGTGCCAGCTCATCGGTGACAGGGGTTGAGGATGAGCAGTTCTTC
CASSSVTGVEDEQFF
>TRBV7-9|NA|TRBD2|TRBJ2-7
TGTGCCAGCAGCTTCGCTAGCGGAACCTACGAGCAGTACTTC
CASSFASGTYEQYF
>TRBV27|NA|TRBD2|TRBJ2-7
TGTGCCAGCAGTTTACCCCCCCCCGGACTAGCGGGAGGGCCCTACGAGCAGTACTTC
CASSLPPPGLAGGPYEQYF
>TRBV4-1|NA|NA|TRBJ1-3
TGCGCCAGCAGCCAAGACAGGGGATCTGGAAACACCATATATTTT
CASSQDRGSGNTIYF
>TRBV29-1|NA|TRBD1|TRBJ1-2
TGCAGCGTTGAAGATAGGGACAGGGGATATGGCTACACCTTC
CSVEDRDRGYGYTF
>TRBV10-3|NA|NA|TRBJ2-7
TGTGCCATCACTGCGACGGGAGAGAAGTACTTC
CAITATGEKYF
>TRBV12-3/TRBV12-4|NA|TRBD1|TRBJ1-2
TGTGCCAGCGACAATAGGGGGCTTGGCTACACCTTC
CASDNRGLGYTF
>TRBV2|once|TRBD1|TRBJ2-1
TGTGCCAGCAGTGAGGGGGACAGGGGGCCGGGTGAGCAGTTCTTC
CASSEGDRGPGEQFF